This T cell receptor beta chain was identified during a study of cytomegalovirus exposure and HLA in healthy donors. As to this clone: Distinct nucleotide sequences in the sample also encode this CDR3.

Primers: 60 Vbeta forward and 13 Jbeta reverse. TCRdb's copy holds only in-frame clones and misses some; the assay was immunoSEQ multiplex PCR. The table shows about 110,000 clones, with about three quarters occurring only once. Germline assignment: CDR1 SGHRS and CDR2 YFSETQ. The CDR3 is 14 amino acids. V gave up 8 bases and J gave up 1 base, with 16 bases separating them. Sequencing used PBMCs. The rearrangement uses TRBV5-1 and TRBJ2-7, with D perhaps matching TRBD2 (6 bases). The clonotype comes from a boy aged 10-17 years in good health and CMV-seronegative. In nucleotides, the CDR3 is TGCGCCAGTGGTCGGGACTCGCTTTCCTACGAGCAGTACTTC. This translates into CASGRDSLSYEQYF.